What follows are 28 T cell receptor beta chains derived from one specimen sequenced in a study of shared clonotypes between healthy human individuals. Sequenced by immunoSEQ multiplex PCR; TCRdb stores in-frame clones only, minus some. Of about 2.1 million clones listed, 80% to 95% are singletons. CD8 cells regarded as naive lacked CD45RO, were positively chosen for CCR7, and omitted terminally differentiated effector memory CD45RA+ cells. Sequencing was done on a sample of naive CD8+ T cells from PBMCs. The receptors derive from a man aged 18 to 29 in good health. Some clones in this sample may be carry-over from other donors' samples.

This sequence joins TRBV5-6 and TRBJ2-1, with TRBD2 as a possible D gene (7 bases). The germline V gene has CDR1 SGHDT and CDR2 YYEEEE. Trimming left V 6 bases short and J 4 bases short, with 20 bases between. This CDR3 is built from 16 residues. This CDR3 reads CASTVRGGGPYNEQFF. The CDR3 DNA reads TGTGCCAGCACTGTGAGAGGGGGAGGGCCATACAATGAGCAGTTCTTC. Full variable domain (missing parts from reference TRBV5-6 and TRBJ2-1): DAGVTQSPTHLIKTRGQQVTLRCSPKSGHDTVSWYQQALGQGPQFIFQYYEEEERQRGNFPDRFSGHQFPNYSSELNVNALLLGDSALYLCASTVRGGGPYNEQFFGPGTRLTVL.

J is TRBJ1-4 and V is TRBV12-2; the listed D gene, TRBD1, was not tested against the DNA. TRBV12-2 is reported as a pseudogene. The CDR3 is made up of 17 amino acids. Here the CDR3 reads CASRRVGQDNENEKLFF. DNA for the CDR3: TGTGCAAGTCGCCGAGTGGGACAGGACAACGAGAATGAAAAACTGTTTTTT.

The chain carries TRBV27 and TRBJ2-1; perhaps TRBD2 as D (5 bases). This CDR3 region has 15 residues. Per the germline V gene, CDR1 is MNHEY and CDR2 is SMNVEV (reference sequence). Trimming shortened V by 5 bases and J by 6 bases, and 17 bases separated the two germline ends. CDR3 protein: CASSPPDSGGNEQFF. CDR3 DNA sequence: TGTGCCAGCAGTCCACCGGACTCCGGCGGCAATGAGCAGTTCTTC.

V and J are TRBV11-2 and TRBJ2-2; D is possibly TRBD1 (6 bases). The CDR3 is made up of 19 amino acids. Trimming removed 5 bases at V and 0 bases at J, with 22 bases between. CDR1 is SGHAT and CDR2 is FQNNGV in the germline V gene. The CDR3 reads CASSDPSGASYPNTGELFF. The CDR3 bases are TGTGCCAGCAGCGACCCATCAGGGGCCTCCTACCCGAACACCGGGGAGCTGTTTTTT.

The gene calls are TRBV5-1 and TRBJ2-1; 11 bases fit TRBD2. This CDR3 is built from 16 residues. The J segment lost 6 bases and the V segment lost 1 base, leaving 6 bases of the junction unmatched. The germline V gene encodes CDR1 SGHRS and CDR2 YFSETQ. As DNA, the CDR3 is TGCGCCAGCAGCTTGTTGACTAGCGGGATGGGCAATGAGCAGTTCTTC. This sequence encodes CASSLLTSGMGNEQFF.

The chain links TRBV9 to TRBJ2-7, with 11 nucleotides matching TRBD2. Germline trimming cut 3 bases from V and 4 bases from J; bases unmatched to any gene: 9. Germline V gives CDR1 SGDLS, CDR2 YYNGEE. This CDR3 is built from 16 residues. CDR3 sequence: CASSARGLADSYEQYF. The CDR3, as DNA: TGTGCCAGCAGCGCCCGGGGACTAGCGGACTCTTACGAGCAGTACTTC.

The sample holds one count of this clone. The same CDR3 can be traced to other DNA sequences in this sample. V gene TRBV27 combines with J gene TRBJ1-2; 7 bases line up with TRBD1. This CDR3 has 13 amino acids. After removal of 2 bases from V and 7 bases from J, the junction contained 4 bases not matched to a gene. The germline V gene has CDR1 MNHEY and CDR2 SMNVEV (reference sequence). The CDR3 bases are TGTGCCAGCAGTTTAAGGGGGCCGGGTGGCTACACCTTC. It specifies CASSLRGPGGYTF.

This clone showed up just once. This sequence joins TRBV7-8 and TRBJ2-3, with TRBD2 matching over 11 bases. The CDR3 runs to 16 residues. Trimming at V came to 2 bases and at J to 5 bases, leaving 6 bases not matched to a gene. Germline CDR1 reads SGHVS; CDR2 reads FQNEAQ. The CDR3 sequence: CASSLSGGLAEDTQYF. For the CDR3, the DNA is TGTGCCAGCAGCTTATCGGGGGGACTAGCGGAAGATACGCAGTATTTT.

This chain uses TRBV5-8 with TRBJ2-1; 11 bases line up with TRBD2. Unmatched junction bases numbered 2, after V lost 3 bases and J lost 6 bases. The CDR3 is 14 residues long. Looked up from germline, CDR1 is SGHTS and CDR2 is YDEGEE. CDR3 bases: TGTGCCAGCAGCTCCGGGACTAGCGGCAATGAGCAGTTCTTC. Translation: CASSSGTSGNEQFF.

This clone has more than one count but fewer than ten. CDR3 DNA sequence: TGCAGCGTTGCCCAGATGAACACTGAAGCTTTCTTT. Its protein product is CSVAQMNTEAFF. The chain carries TRBV29-1 and TRBJ1-1; D is unresolved. The germline V gene has CDR1 SQVTM and CDR2 ANQGSEA. The CDR3 has 12 amino acids. V lost 4 bases to trimming and J lost 0 bases, with 6 bases between them. Full variable domain (remainder filled in from reference TRBV29-1 and TRBJ1-1): SAVISQKPSRDICQRGTSLTIQCQVDSQVTMMFWYRQQPGQSLTLIATANQGSEATYESGFVIDKFPISRPNLTFSTLTVSNMSPEDSSIYLCSVAQMNTEAFFGQGTRLTVV.

The V call is TRBV5-4, the J call TRBJ1-1; D not resolved. CDR1 and CDR2 (germline): SGHNT, YYREEE (reference sequence). The CDR3 runs to 14 residues. V lost 4 bases and J lost 0, with 10 bases in between. For the CDR3, the DNA is TGTGCCAGCAGCCCCACCCACATGAACACTGAAGCTTTCTTT. Amino acid sequence: CASSPTHMNTEAFF.

This rearrangement joins TRBV5-6 to TRBJ2-7; TRBD1 matches at 8 bases. V trimming: 4 bases; J trimming: 9 bases; junction bases outside the gene matches: 6. The CDR3 has 12 amino acids. Germline V gene data show CDR1 as SGHDT and CDR2 as YYEEEE. The CDR3 here is CASSPGQGWQYF. CDR3 coding DNA: TGTGCCAGCAGCCCCGGACAGGGCTGGCAGTACTTC.

Only a few counts were recorded for this clone. This sequence joins TRBV15 and TRBJ1-1, with D perhaps matching TRBD1 (5 bases). Trimming took off 1 base at V and 6 bases at J, with 12 bases between the two ends. The CDR3 loop spans 14 amino acids. The germline gives CDR1 LNHNV, CDR2 YYDKDF (reference sequence). As DNA, the CDR3 is TGTGCCACCAGCAGAGCGGCAGGGACCCCTGAAGCTTTCTTT. Protein product: CATSRAAGTPEAFF.

The chain links TRBV19 to TRBJ1-1; no firm D call. This CDR3 has 16 residues. CDR1 and CDR2 from the germline V gene are LNHDA and SQIVND (reference sequence). V lost 5 bases and J 4 bases, leaving 20 bases between the germline ends. Here the CDR3 DNA reads TGTGCCAGTAGTCCTGACGGGGAAGGGATTGTCACTGAAGCTTTCTTT. Its protein is CASSPDGEGIVTEAFF. Supplemented by reference TRBV19 and TRBJ1-1, the full variable domain reads DGGITQSPKYLFRKEGQNVTLSCEQNLNHDAMYWYRQDPGQGLRLIYYSQIVNDFQKGDIAEGYSVSREKKESFPLTVTSAQKNPTAFYLCASSPDGEGIVTEAFFGQGTRLTVV.

The chain recombines TRBV15 with TRBJ1-4, with D hard to call. Trimming cost V 5 bases and J 2 bases, with 15 bases left between them. Germline V CDR1 and CDR2: LNHNV, YYDKDF (reference sequence). CDR3 size: 16 residues. CDR3 nucleotides: TGTGCCACCAGCGGCGGGCTTTCGGGGACTAATGAAAAACTGTTTTTT. Amino acids: CATSGGLSGTNEKLFF.

The chain uses TRBV5-1 and TRBJ1-3; a weak D match, TRBD1 (6 bases). Germline-derived CDR1 and CDR2 are SGHRS and YFSETQ. Trimming removed 0 bases from V and 4 bases from J, with 14 bases in between. The CDR3 has 16 residues. Here the CDR3 reads CASSLELGGTGNTIYF. The CDR3 nucleotides are TGCGCCAGCAGCTTGGAATTGGGGGGCACCGGAAACACCATATATTTT. Complete variable domain (other parts from reference TRBV5-1 and TRBJ1-3): KAGVTQTPRYLIKTRGQQVTLSCSPISGHRSVSWYQQTPGQGLQFLFEYFSETQRNKGNFPGRFSGRQFSNSRSEMNVSTLELGDSALYLCASSLELGGTGNTIYFGEGSWLTVV.

This clone was observed once. The chain is built from TRBV6-5 and TRBJ1-5, with D possibly TRBD1 on 6 matching bases. The V end was cut by 6 bases, the J end by 6 bases, with 15 bases between. Germline V lookup: CDR1 MNHEY, CDR2 SVGAGI. This CDR3 region has 14 residues. CDR3 nucleotide sequence: TGTGCCAGCAGGCCCACAACAGGGAGTCAGCCCCAGCATTTT. Residues: CASRPTTGSQPQHF.

The CDR3 reads CASSHNSGGYTF. For the CDR3, the DNA is TGCGCCAGCAGCCACAACTCCGGGGGCTACACCTTC. The chain carries TRBV4-1 and TRBJ1-2; D ambiguous. The CDR3 length is 12 residues. V was trimmed by 3 bases and J by 8 bases, leaving 10 bases between them. Germline CDR1 MGHRA, CDR2 YSYEKL.

The J gene is TRBJ2-3, the V gene TRBV5-8; D unclear. The germline V and J ends were trimmed by 2 bases and 4 bases, with 8 bases remaining between them. The CDR3 loop spans 13 amino acids. From germline, CDR1 is SGHTS and CDR2 YDEGEE. The CDR3 DNA reads TGTGCCAGCAGCTTTTCCTTCCCAGATACGCAGTATTTT. It yields the protein CASSFSFPDTQYF. Drawing the rest from reference TRBV5-8 and TRBJ2-3, the complete variable domain is EAGVTQSPTHLIKTRGQQATLRCSPISGHTSVYWYQQALGLGLQFLLWYDEGEERNRGNFPPRFSGRQFPNYSSELNVNALELEDSALYLCASSFSFPDTQYFGPGTRLTVL.

The genes are TRBV7-9 and TRBJ2-7, with D maybe TRBD1 (5 bases). The V gene lost 9 bases and the J gene lost 1 base, with 13 bases spanning the gap. The germline V gene has CDR1 SEHNR and CDR2 FQNEAQ (reference sequence). The CDR3 sequence is 13 residues long. The CDR3: CASKGKFSYEQYF. In DNA, the CDR3 is TGTGCCAGTAAGGGGAAATTTTCCTACGAGCAGTACTTC.

The chain recombines TRBV5-1 with TRBJ2-7; a weak D match, TRBD1 (5 bases). The CDR3 loop spans 14 amino acids. Trimming pared 3 bases from V and 0 bases from J, leaving 10 bases between. CDR1 is SGHRS and CDR2 is YFSETQ in the germline V gene. Here the CDR3 DNA reads TGCGCCAGCAGCTGGTTGGACAACTCCTACGAGCAGTACTTC. Its translation: CASSWLDNSYEQYF.

The chain is built from TRBV29-1 and TRBJ2-7; tentatively, D is TRBD2 (6 bases). The CDR3 has 13 residues. V shed 5 bases and J shed 1 base, with 12 bases lying between them. Germline-derived CDR1 and CDR2 are SQVTM and ANQGSEA. CDR3 protein: CSVWVGLSYEQYF. The CDR3 DNA sequence: TGCAGCGTTTGGGTGGGACTTTCCTACGAGCAGTACTTC.

The J gene is TRBJ2-1, the V gene TRBV6-5, with TRBD2 identical over 9 bases. V was clipped by 7 bases and J by 3 bases; unmatched bases: 4. The CDR3 has 14 residues. Germline V gene lookup returns CDR1 MNHEY and CDR2 SVGAGI. The CDR3 DNA is TGTGCCAGCAACCTAGCGGGGAGCTACAATGAGCAGTTCTTC. As protein: CASNLAGSYNEQFF.

The rearrangement uses TRBV9 and TRBJ2-1; D might be TRBD2 (6 bases). V was trimmed by 2 bases and J by 7 bases, leaving 19 bases between them. The CDR3 has 16 residues. The germline CDR1 and CDR2 sequences are SGDLS and YYNGEE. The CDR3 region is CASSVSTSSGPNEQFF. In DNA, the CDR3 is TGTGCCAGCAGCGTCTCGACTAGTAGCGGTCCTAATGAGCAGTTCTTC.

This rearrangement joins TRBV19 to TRBJ2-7; D gene uncertain. The CDR3 totals 12 residues. V shed 4 bases and J shed 2 bases, with 6 bases lying between them. Germline V CDR1 and CDR2: LNHDA, SQIVND (reference sequence). The CDR3 region is CASSTYPYEQYF. The CDR3 DNA reads TGTGCCAGTAGTACATACCCCTACGAGCAGTACTTC.

The chain has TRBV5-1 and TRBJ2-7, with D perhaps matching TRBD2 (6 bases). CDR1 and CDR2 (germline): SGHRS, YFSETQ. V was shortened by 1 base and J by 0 bases, with 8 bases between the two germline ends. The CDR3 extends over 14 amino acids. CDR3 bases: TGCGCCAGCAGCTTGACTAGCTACTCCTACGAGCAGTACTTC. Its translation: CASSLTSYSYEQYF.

The chain uses TRBV4-2 and TRBJ2-7, with D perhaps matching TRBD2 (5 bases). The CDR3 has 13 amino acids. Germline CDR1 is LGHNA and CDR2 is YNFKEQ. V gave up 4 bases and J gave up 2 bases, with 9 bases separating them. CDR3 residues: CASSPRGTYEQYF. The CDR3 nucleotides are TGTGCCAGCAGCCCCCGAGGGACCTACGAGCAGTACTTC.

The chain carries TRBV4-1 and TRBJ2-1; TRBD2 is a possible D gene (5 bases). Germline lookup yields CDR1 MGHRA and CDR2 YSYEKL. V lost 4 bases to trimming and J lost 8 bases, with 15 bases between them. The CDR3 sequence is 14 residues long. CDR3 loop: CASSPRRGSDEQFF. In nucleotides, the CDR3 is TGCGCCAGCAGCCCGAGAAGAGGGTCGGATGAGCAGTTCTTC.